This T cell receptor (beta chain) was sequenced during a study of T cells in Graves' hyperthyroidism and ophthalmopathy. Study context: Staff took peripheral blood when the initial diagnosis was made, before any treatment began.

This clonotype was seen more than once but under ten times. Germline V gives CDR1 LNHDA, CDR2 SQIVND (reference sequence). The CDR3 length is 13 residues. V shed 6 bases and J shed 3 bases, with 8 bases lying between them. It was RNA transcripts that yielded the amplified TCR beta CDR3 regions. An initial round of RT-PCR targeting the TCR CDR3 relied on the HTBI primer set. TCRdb called the multiplex PCR reads again in MiXCR, with one record for every CDR3 protein. Of 600,000 to 750,000 distinct CDR3 sequences in the sample, around 16% were seen once. Input material: blood. The V and J genes are TRBV19 and TRBJ2-2; D is unclear. This receptor was identified in a man in his fifties or sixties with Graves' hyperthyroidism. The CDR3 bases are TGTGCCAGTAGATTCGGTTACACCGGGGAGCTGTTTTTT. This encodes CASRFGYTGELFF.